The present T cell receptor (beta chain) was sequenced within a study of blood T cell repertoires in COVID-19. The protocol was immunoSEQ multiplex PCR, while the TCRdb copy is restricted to in-frame clones and leaves out a portion. The profile shows roughly 120,000 clones, roughly 85% of them singletons. The germline V gene encodes CDR1 LNHNV and CDR2 YYDKDF (reference sequence). The CDR3 has 14 amino acids. Trimming cost V 1 base and J 2 bases, with 8 bases left between them. Sequenced sample: peripheral blood. The clonotype was recovered from a woman aged 55 to 70 with COVID-19, enrolled during active disease. The chain carries TRBV15 and TRBJ1-2; possible D gene TRBD1, 5 bases. This CDR3 is CATSRAQGNYGYTF. The CDR3 DNA sequence: TGTGCCACCAGCAGAGCCCAGGGAAACTATGGCTACACCTTC.